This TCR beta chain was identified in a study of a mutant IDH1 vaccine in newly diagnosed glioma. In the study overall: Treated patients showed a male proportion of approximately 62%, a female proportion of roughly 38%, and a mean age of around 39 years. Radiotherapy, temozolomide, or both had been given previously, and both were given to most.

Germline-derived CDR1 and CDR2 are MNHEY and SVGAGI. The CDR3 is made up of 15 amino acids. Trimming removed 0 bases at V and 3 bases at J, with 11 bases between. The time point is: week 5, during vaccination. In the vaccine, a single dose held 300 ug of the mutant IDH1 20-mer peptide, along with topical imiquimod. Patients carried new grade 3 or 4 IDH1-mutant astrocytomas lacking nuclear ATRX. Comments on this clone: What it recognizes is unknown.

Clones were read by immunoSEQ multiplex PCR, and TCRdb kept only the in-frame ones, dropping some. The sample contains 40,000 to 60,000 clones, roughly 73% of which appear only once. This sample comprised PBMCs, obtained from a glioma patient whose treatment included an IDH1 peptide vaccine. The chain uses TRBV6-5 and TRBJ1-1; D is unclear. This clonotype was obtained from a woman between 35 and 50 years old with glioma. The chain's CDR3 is CASSYSNTLDTEAFF. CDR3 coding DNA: TGTGCCAGCAGTTACTCGAACACCCTGGACACTGAAGCTTTCTTT.